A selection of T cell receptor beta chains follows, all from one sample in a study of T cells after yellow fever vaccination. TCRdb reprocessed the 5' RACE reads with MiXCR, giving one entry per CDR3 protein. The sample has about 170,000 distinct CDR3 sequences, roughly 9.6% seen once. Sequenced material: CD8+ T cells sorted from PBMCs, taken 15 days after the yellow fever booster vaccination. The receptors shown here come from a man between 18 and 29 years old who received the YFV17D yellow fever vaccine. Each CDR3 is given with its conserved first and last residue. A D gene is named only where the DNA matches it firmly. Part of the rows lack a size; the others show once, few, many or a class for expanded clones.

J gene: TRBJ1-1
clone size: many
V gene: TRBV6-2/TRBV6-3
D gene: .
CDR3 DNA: TGTGCCAGCAGTTTGGGGCGGAACACTGAAGCTTTCTTT
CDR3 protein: CASSLGRNTEAFF

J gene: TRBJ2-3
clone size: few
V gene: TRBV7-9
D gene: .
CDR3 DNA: TGTGCCAGCAGCTTCACAGGGTTGGAGACAGATACGCAGTATTTT
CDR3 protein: CASSFTGLETDTQYF

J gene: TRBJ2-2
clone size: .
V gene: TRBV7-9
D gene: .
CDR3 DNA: TGTGCCAGCCCCAAGGACCCGAACACCGGGGAGCTGTTTTTT
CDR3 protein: CASPKDPNTGELFF

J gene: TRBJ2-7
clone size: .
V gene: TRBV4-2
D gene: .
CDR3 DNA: TGTGCCAGCAGCCAAGACTCGAGTATCACCGAGCAGTACTTC
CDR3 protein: CASSQDSSITEQYF

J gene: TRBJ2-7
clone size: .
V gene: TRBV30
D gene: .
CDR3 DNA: TGTGCCTGGAGCGCCGGGACCGGACCCTACGAGCAGTACTTC
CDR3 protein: CAWSAGTGPYEQYF

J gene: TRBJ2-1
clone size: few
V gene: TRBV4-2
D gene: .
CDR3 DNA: TGTGCCAGCAGCCAAGGGAGGGGGAGGTCCTACAATGAGCAGTTCTTC
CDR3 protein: CASSQGRGRSYNEQFF

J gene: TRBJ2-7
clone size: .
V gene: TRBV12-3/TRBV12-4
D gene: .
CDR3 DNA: TGTGCCAGCAGTTTAGTATGGGGGGTGTCATCCTACGAGCAGTACTTC
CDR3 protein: CASSLVWGVSSYEQYF

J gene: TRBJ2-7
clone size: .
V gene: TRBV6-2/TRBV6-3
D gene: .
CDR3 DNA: TGTGCCAGCAGCAGCAACTCCTACGAGCAGTACTTC
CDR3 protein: CASSSNSYEQYF

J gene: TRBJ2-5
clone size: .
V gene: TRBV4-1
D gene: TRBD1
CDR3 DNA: TGCGCCAGCAGCCAAGAGGGACAGCTTCAAGAGACCCAGTACTTC
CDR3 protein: CASSQEGQLQETQYF

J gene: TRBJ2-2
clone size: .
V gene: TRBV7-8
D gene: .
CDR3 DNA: TGTGCCAGCAGCTTAAGCCTCTGGGCTCAGCTGTTTTTT
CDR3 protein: CASSLSLWAQLFF

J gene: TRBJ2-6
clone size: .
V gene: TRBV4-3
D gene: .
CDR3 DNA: TGCGCCAGCAGCCAAGCTTTATCCCGGGGCAGCTTCTATAACTCTGGGGCCAACGTCCTGACTTTC
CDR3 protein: CASSQALSRGSFYNSGANVLTF

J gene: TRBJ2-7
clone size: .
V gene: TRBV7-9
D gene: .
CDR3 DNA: TGTGCCAGCAGCTTAGCGGATTTCGAGCAGTACTTC
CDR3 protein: CASSLADFEQYF

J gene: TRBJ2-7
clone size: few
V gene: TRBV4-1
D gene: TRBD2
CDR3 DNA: TGCGCCAGCAGCTCCCTAACCCCGGCGGGAGAGCTCTACGAGCAGTACTTC
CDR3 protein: CASSSLTPAGELYEQYF

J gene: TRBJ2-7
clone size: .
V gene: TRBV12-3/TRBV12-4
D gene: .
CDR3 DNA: TGTGCCAGCGGGGTCTTACCCTACGAGCAGTACTTC
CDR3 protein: CASGVLPYEQYF

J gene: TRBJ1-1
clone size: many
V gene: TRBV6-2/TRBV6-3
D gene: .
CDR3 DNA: TGTGCCAGCAGTTACCCCTTAGGGAGCCTGAACACTGAAGCTTTCTTT
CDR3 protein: CASSYPLGSLNTEAFF

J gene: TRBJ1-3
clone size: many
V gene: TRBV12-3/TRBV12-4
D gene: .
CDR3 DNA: TGTGCCAGCAGTTTAGTCCAGGGCATATATTTT
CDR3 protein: CASSLVQGIYF

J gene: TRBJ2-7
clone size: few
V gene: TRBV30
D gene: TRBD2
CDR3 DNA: TGTGCATTATCCGGGGGGAGGCAGTACTTC
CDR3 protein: CALSGGRQYF

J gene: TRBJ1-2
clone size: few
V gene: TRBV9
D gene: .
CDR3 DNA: TGTGCCAGCAGCGCGTCCAGGGGAGTGGTCTATGGCTACACCTTC
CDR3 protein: CASSASRGVVYGYTF

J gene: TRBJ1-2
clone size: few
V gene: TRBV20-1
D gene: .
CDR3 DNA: TGCAGTGCCCGAGAAAGTGGCAGCCTATGGGGCTACACCTTC
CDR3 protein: CSARESGSLWGYTF

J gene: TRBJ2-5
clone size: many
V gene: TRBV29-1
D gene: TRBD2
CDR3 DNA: TGCAGCGTTGAAGATCTCCATCGGGGGGACTTCTGGCACCAGTACTTC
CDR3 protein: CSVEDLHRGDFWHQYF

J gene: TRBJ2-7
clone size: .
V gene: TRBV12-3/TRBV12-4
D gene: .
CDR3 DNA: TGTGCCAGCAGTCATGACACAGAGTCCTACGAGCAGTACTTC
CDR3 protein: CASSHDTESYEQYF

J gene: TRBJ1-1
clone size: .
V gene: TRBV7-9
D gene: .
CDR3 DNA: TGTGCCAGCACCCCGGGACCGACGAACACTGAAGCTTTCTTT
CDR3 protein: CASTPGPTNTEAFF

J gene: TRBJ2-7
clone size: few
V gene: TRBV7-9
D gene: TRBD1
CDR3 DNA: TGTGCCAGCAGCTTCGTAGACAGGGGGCTGATGGGGTACGAGCAGTACTTC
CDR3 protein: CASSFVDRGLMGYEQYF

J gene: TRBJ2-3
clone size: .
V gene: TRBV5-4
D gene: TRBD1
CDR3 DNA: TGTGCCAGCAGCCCGGGACAGGGGGCCTATTGGGATACGCAGTATTTT
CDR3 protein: CASSPGQGAYWDTQYF

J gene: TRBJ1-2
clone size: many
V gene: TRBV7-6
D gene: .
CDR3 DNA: TGTGCCAGCAGCCCGGGGCAGGGTCCGTATGGCTACACCTTC
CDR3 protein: CASSPGQGPYGYTF

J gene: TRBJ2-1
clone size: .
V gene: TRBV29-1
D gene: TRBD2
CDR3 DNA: TGCAGCGCCAGACTAGCGGGGGGACCAGCGATAAATGAGCAGTTCTTC
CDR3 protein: CSARLAGGPAINEQFF

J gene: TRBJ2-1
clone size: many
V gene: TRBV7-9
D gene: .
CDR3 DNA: TGTGCCAGCAGCTTAGAGCCCTCGTACAATGAGCAGTTCTTC
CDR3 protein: CASSLEPSYNEQFF

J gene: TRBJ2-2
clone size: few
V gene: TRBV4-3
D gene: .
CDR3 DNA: TGCGCCAGCAGCCAAGATCGGCCCGGGGAGCTGTTTTTT
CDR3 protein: CASSQDRPGELFF

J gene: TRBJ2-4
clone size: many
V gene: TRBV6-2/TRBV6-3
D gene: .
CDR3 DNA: TGTGCCAGCAGTTACCGACTGGTAGCCAAAAACATTCAGTACTTC
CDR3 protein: CASSYRLVAKNIQYF

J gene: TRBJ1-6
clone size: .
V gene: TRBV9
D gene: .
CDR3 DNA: TGTGCCAGCAGCGCCGCCGGGGTGGGATCCTATAATTCACCCCTCCACTTT
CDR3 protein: CASSAAGVGSYNSPLHF

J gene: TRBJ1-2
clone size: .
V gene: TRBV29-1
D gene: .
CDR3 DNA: TGCAGCGTTGGATCCTTCGGTGGCTACACCTTC
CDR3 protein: CSVGSFGGYTF

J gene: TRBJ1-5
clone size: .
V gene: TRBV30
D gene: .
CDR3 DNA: TGTGCCTGGAGTGCCGGAGTTTCCAGCAATCAGCCCCAGCATTTT
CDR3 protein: CAWSAGVSSNQPQHF

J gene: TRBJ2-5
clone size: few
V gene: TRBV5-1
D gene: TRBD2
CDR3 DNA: TGCGCCAGCACCGAGGGAGGGGTGGAGACCCAGTACTTC
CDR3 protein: CASTEGGVETQYF

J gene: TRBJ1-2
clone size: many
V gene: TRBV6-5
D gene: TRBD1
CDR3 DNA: TGTGCCAGCAGTTACAGGGGGCGAGACGGCTACACCTTC
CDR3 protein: CASSYRGRDGYTF

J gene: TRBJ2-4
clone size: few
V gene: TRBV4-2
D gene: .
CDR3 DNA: TGTGCCAGCAGCCAAGACTCTGATAAGCCCCTAGCCAAAAACATTCAGTACTTC
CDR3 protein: CASSQDSDKPLAKNIQYF

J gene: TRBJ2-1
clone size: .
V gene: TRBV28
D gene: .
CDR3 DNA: TGTGCCAGCAGACCCCCAGGGAGCTCCTACAATGAGCAGTTCTTC
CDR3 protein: CASRPPGSSYNEQFF

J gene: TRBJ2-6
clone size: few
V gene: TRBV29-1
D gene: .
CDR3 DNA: TGCAGCGTTGAACAGCTTTCTGGGGCCAACGTCCTGACTTTC
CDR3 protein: CSVEQLSGANVLTF

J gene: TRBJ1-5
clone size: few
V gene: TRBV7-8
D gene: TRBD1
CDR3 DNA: TGTGCCAGCAGCCGACAGGGGGGAATTGGCAATCAGCCCCAGCATTTT
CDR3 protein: CASSRQGGIGNQPQHF

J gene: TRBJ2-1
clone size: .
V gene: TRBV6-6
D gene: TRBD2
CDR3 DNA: TGTGCCAGCAGTTACTCGATTTCTCCGACTAGCGGGGGGGAGAATGAGCAGTTCTTC
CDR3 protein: CASSYSISPTSGGENEQFF